Presented here are 10 T cell receptor beta chains from one specimen sequenced in a study of radiotherapy plus CTLA-4 blockade in lung cancer. Sequencing was performed with immunoSEQ multiplex PCR; in TCRdb, only in-frame clones are kept and a portion is missing. The sample has roughly 71,000 clones, around 80% seen once. The sample in question was peripheral blood, obtained from a patient treated with radiotherapy plus ipilimumab. These receptors were taken from a human donor with non-small cell lung cancer who had a complete response to radiotherapy plus ipilimumab.

J is TRBJ2-2 and V is TRBV4-1; weak D call: TRBD1 (5 bases). This CDR3 is 14 amino acids long. Germline-derived CDR1 and CDR2 are MGHRA and YSYEKL. Trimming cost V 0 bases and J 10 bases, with 12 bases left between them. For the CDR3, the DNA is TGCGCCAGCAGCCAAGAGCCGTGGGGCCCGGAGCTGTTTTTT. Translation: CASSQEPWGPELFF.

This chain uses TRBV28 with TRBJ2-5; the match to TRBD1 covers 7 bases. The CDR3 consists of 14 residues. Looked up from germline, CDR1 is MDHEN and CDR2 is SYDVKM. V was pared by 5 bases and J by 5 bases, with 8 bases of the junction left unmatched. The CDR3 nucleotides read TGTGCCAGCAGTCCCGACAGGGAATTTGAGACCCAGTACTTC. Its translation: CASSPDREFETQYF.

With regard to this clone: This CDR3 fails to terminate in the conserved phenylalanine or tryptophan, so it likely reflects a read error. The chain joins TRBV30 to TRBJ1-2, with a weak D call TRBD1 (5 bases). Germline V gives CDR1 GTSNPN, CDR2 SVGIG (reference sequence). V was pared by 0 bases and J by 10 bases, with 15 bases between. The CDR3 totals 13 residues. The CDR3 bases are TGTGCCTGGAGTGTACGTGGGGCTAGCGCCTACACCGTC. This gives the protein CAWSVRGASAYTV.

This clone was observed a handful of times. V is TRBV5-1 and J is TRBJ1-3; no clear D. The V and J ends lost 0 bases and 3 bases respectively, with 4 bases between them. Germline loops: CDR1 SGHRS, CDR2 YFSETQ. The CDR3 spans 13 residues. CDR3 loop: CASSLEDGNTIYF. CDR3 nucleotide sequence: TGCGCCAGCAGCTTGGAAGATGGAAACACCATATATTTT. The entire variable domain, with the rest obtained from reference TRBV5-1 and TRBJ1-3, is as follows: KAGVTQTPRYLIKTRGQQVTLSCSPISGHRSVSWYQQTPGQGLQFLFEYFSETQRNKGNFPGRFSGRQFSNSRSEMNVSTLELGDSALYLCASSLEDGNTIYFGEGSWLTVV.

In DNA form, the CDR3 reads TGCGCCAGCAGCCAAGCGTATGCGCTAGCGGGATCGACCGGGGAGCTGTTTTTT. Encoded protein: CASSQAYALAGSTGELFF. The chain joins TRBV4-3 to TRBJ2-2; TRBD2 aligns across 9 bases. The CDR3 consists of 18 residues. Germline lookup yields CDR1 LGHNA and CDR2 YSLEER. Unmatched junction bases numbered 11, after V lost 1 base and J lost 5 bases.

The chain joins TRBV19 to TRBJ2-3; 7 bases fit TRBD1. This CDR3 has 16 amino acids. CDR1 and CDR2 from the germline V gene are LNHDA and SQIVND (reference sequence). With V trimmed by 1 base and J by 1 base, 5 bases remained unmatched. The CDR3 DNA is TGTGCCAGTAGTATAGGGTTCGGACAGGGCACAGATACGCAGTATTTT. This translates into CASSIGFGQGTDTQYF.

The V gene is TRBV5-1, the J gene TRBJ2-6; possible D gene TRBD2, 5 bases. Germline V gene sequence: CDR1 SGHRS, CDR2 YFSETQ. With 4 bases removed from V and 0 bases from J, the gap between germline ends came to 14 bases. The CDR3 is 17 amino acids. The CDR3 DNA follows: TGCGCCAGCAGCCCCGGACTTCTAGCCTCTGGGGCCAACGTCCTGACTTTC. Protein: CASSPGLLASGANVLTF.

The chain couples TRBV7-2 to TRBJ1-1, with D possibly TRBD1 on 6 matching bases. The germline V gene encodes CDR1 SGHTA and CDR2 FQGNSA. The CDR3 is 17 residues long. V was pared by 1 base and J by 0 bases, with 15 bases between. CDR3 in amino acids: CASSLGRWGPMNTEAFF. CDR3 bases: TGTGCCAGCAGCTTAGGGCGTTGGGGGCCGATGAACACTGAAGCTTTCTTT.

V and J are TRBV16 and TRBJ2-5; D not certain. Germline values: CDR1 KGHSY, CDR2 FQNENV. Trimming shortened V by 3 bases and J by 3 bases, and 5 bases separated the two germline ends. The CDR3 is 12 residues long. The CDR3 here is CASSQSKETQYF. DNA for the CDR3: TGTGCCAGCAGCCAGTCAAAAGAGACCCAGTACTTC.

The genes are TRBV9 and TRBJ2-3, with D tentatively TRBD1 or TRBD2 (6 bases each). Trimming took 1 base from V and 3 from J, leaving 18 bases between them. The CDR3 consists of 17 residues. The germline CDR1 and CDR2 sequences are SGDLS and YYNGEE. The CDR3 bases are TGTGCCAGCAGCGTATCAATAGGGGGGCAGGTGACAGATACGCAGTATTTT. Protein: CASSVSIGGQVTDTQYF.